These T cell receptor beta chains were read from a single sample in a study of Ad26.COV2.S vaccination and SARS-CoV-2 variants. TCRdb's table, derived via immunoSEQ multiplex PCR, lists solely in-frame clones and lacks some. The sample consists of over 90,000 clones, over 60% of them appearing once. Sequenced here: peripheral blood, sampled after recovery from COVID-19. Source of these receptors: a human donor who had recovered from COVID-19. The CDR3 runs from the conserved cysteine through the conserved F or W. Each record gives: clone size, V gene, D gene, J gene, CDR3 DNA, CDR3 protein. The D gene is left open where the match is weak. Expanded clones are given a class, and other clones once, few, many or no size at all.

NA,TRBV4-1,NA,TRBJ1-2,TGCGCCAGCAGCCCTATGGACAGCCCCTATGGCTACACCTTC,CASSPMDSPYGYTF
NA,TRBV29-1,NA,TRBJ1-1,TGCAGCGTTCCCGCCCCCGGGAACACTGAAGCTTTCTTT,CSVPAPGNTEAFF
NA,TRBV6-2/TRBV6-3,NA,TRBJ2-7,TGTGCCAGCAGTTACCTCGGGATAACCTACGAGCAGTACTTC,CASSYLGITYEQYF
NA,TRBV2,TRBD1,TRBJ1-1,TGTGCCAGCAGAGAAGGGACAGGGGTAACTGAAGCTTTCTTT,CASREGTGVTEAFF
NA,TRBV10-3,NA,TRBJ1-1,TGTGCCATCAGAGGGGAAGTGAGGACTGAAGCTTTCTTT,CAIRGEVRTEAFF
NA,TRBV28,NA,TRBJ2-7,TGTGCCAGCAGTCCGGGATTGACCTGGGGTATTAAATACGAGCAGTACTTC,CASSPGLTWGIKYEQYF
once,TRBV29-1,NA,TRBJ1-1,TGCAGCGGGGGCCCCCAGAGGAACACTGAAGCTTTCTTT,CSGGPQRNTEAFF
few,TRBV5-6,NA,TRBJ1-2,TGTGCCAGCAGCCAGGGCCGGACCTATGGCTACACCTTC,CASSQGRTYGYTF
NA,TRBV7-3,TRBD1,TRBJ2-2,TGTGCCAGCAGCCCAAGGACAGGGGGAACCGGGGAGCTGTTTTTT,CASSPRTGGTGELFF
NA,TRBV28,TRBD1,TRBJ1-3,TGTGCCAGCAGTCTGACCGGGACAGGGATTGGAAACACCATATATTTT,CASSLTGTGIGNTIYF
NA,TRBV4-2,NA,TRBJ2-1,TGTGCCAGCAGCCGCGGGGCTAGTCGGGACAATGAGCAGTTCTTC,CASSRGASRDNEQFF
NA,TRBV4-2,NA,TRBJ1-6,TGTGCCAGCAGCCAAGATCCGAACAGCCATAATTCACCCCTCCACTTT,CASSQDPNSHNSPLHF
NA,TRBV4-1,NA,TRBJ2-4,TGCGCCAGCAGCCAACCGACAACAGGTTCCCAAAACATTCAGTACTTC,CASSQPTTGSQNIQYF
NA,TRBV5-6,NA,TRBJ2-7,TGTGCCAGCAGTTCCCCGGGGGAAGGATACGAGCAGTACTTC,CASSSPGEGYEQYF
once,TRBV19,NA,TRBJ1-5,TGTGCCAGTAGTATAGGGAGGCATCTCGGCGGGGGCAATCAGCCCCAGCATTTT,CASSIGRHLGGGNQPQHF
NA,TRBV19,NA,TRBJ1-1,TGTGCCAGTAGTTTATCGACGGCGAACACTGAAGCTTTCTTT,CASSLSTANTEAFF
NA,TRBV29-1,NA,TRBJ2-7,TGCAGCGTTGGCCCCGGGTTACAACGAGAGCAGTACTTC,CSVGPGLQREQYF
once,TRBV5-1,NA,TRBJ2-1,TGCGCCAGCAGCGAAGTATCTGGTGTTTGGGGTGAGCAGTTCTTC,CASSEVSGVWGEQFF
NA,TRBV30,NA,TRBJ2-5,TGTGCCTGGAGTGTACCGACCGCCGGTGGGGAGACCCAGTACTTC,CAWSVPTAGGETQYF
NA,TRBV2,NA,TRBJ1-2,TGTGCCAGCATGCGGCTTCGTCAAGGCTACACCTTC,CASMRLRQGYTF
NA,TRBV9,NA,TRBJ2-2,TGTGCCAGCAGGCCCGGGGGAACCACCGGGGAGCTGTTTTTT,CASRPGGTTGELFF
NA,TRBV5-1,TRBD2,TRBJ2-7,TGCGCCAGCAGCTTAGTAGCGGGGGGCTCCTACGAGCAGTACTTC,CASSLVAGGSYEQYF
NA,TRBV5-4,TRBD1,TRBJ1-1,TGTGCCAGCAGCCACCGACAGGGGAACACTGAAGCTTTCTTT,CASSHRQGNTEAFF
NA,TRBV6-1,NA,TRBJ2-7,TGTGCCAGCAGTGAAAACCGGTCCCCCTACGAGCAGTACTTC,CASSENRSPYEQYF
NA,TRBV2,NA,TRBJ1-2,TGTGCCAGCAAAGTTAGGGAGGAACCTTCGGGCTACACCTTC,CASKVREEPSGYTF
few,TRBV4-1,NA,TRBJ2-3,TGCGCCAGCAGCCAAGAAAGCACAGATACGCAGTATTTT,CASSQESTDTQYF
NA,TRBV9,TRBD1,TRBJ2-1,TGTGCCAGCAGCGAGCAGGGGGCTCTTGGTGAGCAGTTCTTC,CASSEQGALGEQFF
NA,TRBV29-1,TRBD2,TRBJ2-4,TGCAGCTTTTTTGGGGCGGGGGTGGTTCAGTACTTC,CSFFGAGVVQYF
NA,TRBV3-1/TRBV3-2,NA,TRBJ1-6,TGTGCCAGCAGCCGAGTCGGGGGGAGAGATAATTCACCCCTCCACTTT,CASSRVGGRDNSPLHF
NA,TRBV12-3/TRBV12-4,NA,TRBJ1-2,TGTGCCAGCAGGCAGGGTGAGGGCTACACCTTC,CASRQGEGYTF
NA,TRBV5-1,NA,TRBJ2-3,TGCGCCAGCAGCTCCCTACAGGGTGCAGATACGCAGTATTTT,CASSSLQGADTQYF
NA,TRBV14,NA,TRBJ2-2,TGTGCCAGCAGCCAGGCGGCTGGGACCGGGGAGCTGTTTTTT,CASSQAAGTGELFF
NA,TRBV19,NA,TRBJ1-3,TGTGCCTGTACGACTCGCGGGATGGGAAACACCATATATTTT,CACTTRGMGNTIYF
NA,TRBV5-5,NA,TRBJ2-1,TGTGCCAGCAGCTTTGACAGCTATGAGTCGTTCTTC,CASSFDSYESFF
NA,TRBV5-5,NA,TRBJ2-3,TGTGCCAGCAGCCGTGCACTAGCAACTAGCACAGATACGCAGTATTTT,CASSRALATSTDTQYF
NA,TRBV23-1,NA,TRBJ2-2,TGCGCCAGCAGCCCCTGGGACGACACCGGGGAGCTGTTTTTT,CASSPWDDTGELFF
NA,TRBV18,NA,TRBJ2-7,TGTGCCAGCTCACCACCGAACAGGTTCGGCTCCTACGAGCAGTACTTC,CASSPPNRFGSYEQYF
once,TRBV10-1,NA,TRBJ2-6,TGCGCCAGCGGCAACTCTGGGGCCAACGTCCTGACTTTC,CASGNSGANVLTF
few,TRBV29-1,NA,TRBJ1-2,TGCAGCGTTGAAGAAGCGGGATTCTATGGCTACACCTTC,CSVEEAGFYGYTF
NA,TRBV18,TRBD1,TRBJ1-1,TGTGCCAGCTCACCAGGACAGGGTACCACTGAAGCTTTCTTT,CASSPGQGTTEAFF
NA,TRBV12-3/TRBV12-4,NA,TRBJ1-2,TGTGCCGGCAGTGTGACAGGAAACTATGGCTACACCTTC,CAGSVTGNYGYTF
NA,TRBV10-2,NA,TRBJ1-5,TGCGCCAGCAGTGACAGTGCTAATCAGCCCCAGCATTTT,CASSDSANQPQHF
NA,TRBV6-1,NA,TRBJ2-3,TGTGCCAGCAGAGAAGGTGGCCTAGCACGCACAGATACGCAGTATTTT,CASREGGLARTDTQYF
NA,TRBV28,TRBD2,TRBJ2-1,TGTGCCAGCAGTTTATGGGGGACTAGTGGGACAAACAATGAGCAGTTCTTC,CASSLWGTSGTNNEQFF
once,TRBV5-1,NA,TRBJ1-1,TGCGCCAGCAGCGTCCAACCCACTTTTATGAACACTGAAGCTTTCTTT,CASSVQPTFMNTEAFF
once,TRBV12-3/TRBV12-4,NA,TRBJ1-3,TGTGCCAGCAGTGTAGGGGAGAACACCATATATTTT,CASSVGENTIYF
NA,TRBV5-1,TRBD2,TRBJ2-1,TGCGCCAGCAGCTTGGGTAGCGGGGTTGGCAATGAGCAGTTCTTC,CASSLGSGVGNEQFF
NA,TRBV7-9,TRBD1,TRBJ1-1,TGTGCCAGCAGCTTACAGGGGGCGGGGAACACTGAAGCTTTCTTT,CASSLQGAGNTEAFF
once,TRBV4-1,NA,TRBJ1-2,TGCGCCAGCAGCCAAGATCTCTATGGCTACACCTTC,CASSQDLYGYTF
NA,TRBV14,NA,TRBJ1-2,TGTGCCAGCAGCCATGAAACGGGACTTCATTTC,CASSHETGLHF
NA,TRBV9,NA,TRBJ2-1,TGTGCCAGCAGCGTAGGGGGGGCGAGCTCCTACAATGAGCAGTTCTTC,CASSVGGASSYNEQFF
once,TRBV28,NA,TRBJ2-5,TGTGCCAGCAGTTTTGGGCAGGCCTTAGAGACCCGGTACTTC,CASSFGQALETRYF
NA,TRBV5-4,TRBD1,TRBJ2-1,TGTGCCAGCAGCCGCGACAGGGGATCATACAATGAGCAGTTCTTC,CASSRDRGSYNEQFF
few,TRBV2,NA,TRBJ2-5,TGTGCCAGCTGTCAGCAAGAGACCCAGTACTTC,CASCQQETQYF
few,TRBV7-9,NA,TRBJ2-3,TGTGCCAGCAGCTTCTCGTTGGGTACGCAGTATTTT,CASSFSLGTQYF